The present entry profiles one TCR beta chain with its context. Per the original data handling: Reference gene primer amplification gave nucleated cell count estimates. Profiled with immunoSEQ multiplex PCR; TCRdb holds only in-frame clones, not every one. The D gene and trimming were derived from the DNA, and the V and J assignments and clone size from that table. The sample has some 140,000 clones, 81% seen once. This record comes from a study of blood T cell repertoires in COVID-19. At the level of the study: Samples taken during acute and convalescent COVID-19 were collected in the United States, Italy and Spain. Sources were T cells, B-cell-depleted T cells, or PBMCs; the material itself was cDNA or gDNA.

The CDR3 has 16 residues. V was pared by 4 bases and J by 10 bases, with 14 bases of the junction left unmatched. Germline assignment: CDR1 MNHNS and CDR2 SASEGT. This sequence originates from a woman in her sixties or seventies with active or convalescent COVID-19. The chain couples TRBV6-1 to TRBJ2-1; TRBD2 matches at 9 bases. The sample taken for sequencing was peripheral blood. The CDR3 DNA is TGTGCCAGCAGTGGCAGTTTTGCGGGAGGGCCAAAAGAGCAGTTCTTC. Its translation: CASSGSFAGGPKEQFF.